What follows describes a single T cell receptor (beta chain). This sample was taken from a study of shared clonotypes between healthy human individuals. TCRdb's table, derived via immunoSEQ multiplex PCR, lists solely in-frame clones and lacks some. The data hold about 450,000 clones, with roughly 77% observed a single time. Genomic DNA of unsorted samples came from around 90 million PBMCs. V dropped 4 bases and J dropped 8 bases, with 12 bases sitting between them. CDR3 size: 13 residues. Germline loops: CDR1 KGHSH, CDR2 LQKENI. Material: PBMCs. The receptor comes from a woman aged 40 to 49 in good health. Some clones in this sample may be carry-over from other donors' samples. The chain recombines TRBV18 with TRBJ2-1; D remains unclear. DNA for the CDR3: TGTGCCAGCTCACGAAACGCAGAGGATGAGCAGTTCTTC. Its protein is CASSRNAEDEQFF.